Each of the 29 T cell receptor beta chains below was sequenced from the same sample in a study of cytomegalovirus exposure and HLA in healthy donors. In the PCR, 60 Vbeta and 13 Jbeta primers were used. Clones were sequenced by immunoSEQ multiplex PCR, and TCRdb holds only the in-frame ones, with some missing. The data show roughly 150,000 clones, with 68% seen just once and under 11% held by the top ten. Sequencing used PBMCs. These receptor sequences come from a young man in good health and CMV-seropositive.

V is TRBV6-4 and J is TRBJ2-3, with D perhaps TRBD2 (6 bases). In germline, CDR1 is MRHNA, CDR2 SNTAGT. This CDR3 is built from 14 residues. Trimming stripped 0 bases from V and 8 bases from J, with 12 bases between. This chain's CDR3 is CASSDSGTASTQYF. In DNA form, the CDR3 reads TGTGCCAGCAGTGACTCCGGGACTGCGAGTACGCAGTATTTT.

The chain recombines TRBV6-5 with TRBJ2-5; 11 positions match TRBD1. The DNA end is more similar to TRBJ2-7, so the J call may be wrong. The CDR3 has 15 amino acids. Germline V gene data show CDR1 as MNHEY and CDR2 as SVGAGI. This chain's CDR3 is CASRGGQGASYEQYF. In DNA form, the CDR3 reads TGTGCCAGCAGGGGTGGACAGGGGGCCTCCTACGAGCAGTACTTC.

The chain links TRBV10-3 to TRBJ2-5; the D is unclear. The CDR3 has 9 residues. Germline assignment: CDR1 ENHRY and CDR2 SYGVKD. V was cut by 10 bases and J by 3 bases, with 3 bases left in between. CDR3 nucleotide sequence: TGTGCCACGGAAGAGACCCAGTACTTC. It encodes CATEETQYF.

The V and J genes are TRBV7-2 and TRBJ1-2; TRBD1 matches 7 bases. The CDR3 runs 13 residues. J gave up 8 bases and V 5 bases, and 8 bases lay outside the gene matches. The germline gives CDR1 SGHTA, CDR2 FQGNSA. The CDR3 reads CASSPRQGQGYTF. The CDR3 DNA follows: TGTGCCAGCAGCCCTCGACAGGGTCAAGGCTACACCTTC. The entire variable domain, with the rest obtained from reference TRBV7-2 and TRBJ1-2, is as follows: GAGVSQSPSNKVTEKGKDVELRCDPISGHTALYWYRQSLGQGLEFLIYFQGNSAPDKSGLPSDRFSAERTGGSVSTLTIQRTQQEDSAVYLCASSPRQGQGYTFGSGTRLTVV.

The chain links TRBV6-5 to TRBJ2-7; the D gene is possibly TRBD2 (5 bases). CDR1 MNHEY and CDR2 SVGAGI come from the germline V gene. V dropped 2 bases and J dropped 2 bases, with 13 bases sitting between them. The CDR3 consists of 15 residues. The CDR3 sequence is CASSYAGPGTYEQYF. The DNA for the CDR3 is TGTGCCAGCAGTTACGCCGGACCGGGAACCTACGAGCAGTACTTC.

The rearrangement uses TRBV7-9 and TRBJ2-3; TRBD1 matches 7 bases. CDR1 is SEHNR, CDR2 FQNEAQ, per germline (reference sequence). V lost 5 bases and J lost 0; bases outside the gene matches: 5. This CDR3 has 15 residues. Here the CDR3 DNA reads TGTGCCAGCAGCGAAGGGACAGCTAGCACAGATACGCAGTATTTT. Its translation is CASSEGTASTDTQYF.

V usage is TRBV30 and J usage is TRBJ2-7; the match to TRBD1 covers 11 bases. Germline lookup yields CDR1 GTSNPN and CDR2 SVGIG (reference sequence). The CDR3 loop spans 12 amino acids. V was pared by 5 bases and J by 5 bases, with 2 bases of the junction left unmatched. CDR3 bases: TGTGCCTGGGGGACAGGGGGAGACGAGCAGTACTTC. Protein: CAWGTGGDEQYF.

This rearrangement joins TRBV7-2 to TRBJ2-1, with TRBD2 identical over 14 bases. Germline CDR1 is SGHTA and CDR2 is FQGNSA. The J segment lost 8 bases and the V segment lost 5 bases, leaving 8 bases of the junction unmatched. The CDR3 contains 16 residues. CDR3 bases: TGTGCCAGCAGCCCCAGAGGGACTAGCGGGAGTCATGAGCAGTTCTTC. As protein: CASSPRGTSGSHEQFF.

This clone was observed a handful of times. For the CDR3, the DNA is TGTGCCAGCATTACAGGGATGAGACAGCCCCAGCATTTT. This codes for CASITGMRQPQHF. The gene calls are TRBV2 and TRBJ1-5, with D possibly TRBD1 on 6 matching bases. The CDR3 sequence is 13 residues long. Per germline, CDR1 SNHLY and CDR2 FYNNEI. Trimming cost V 7 bases and J 7 bases, with 14 bases left between them.

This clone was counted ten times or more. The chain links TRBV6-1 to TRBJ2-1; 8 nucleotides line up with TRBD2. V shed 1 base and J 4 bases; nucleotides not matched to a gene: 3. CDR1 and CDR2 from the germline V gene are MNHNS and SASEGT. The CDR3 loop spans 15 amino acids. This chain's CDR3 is CASSEERGTYNEQFF. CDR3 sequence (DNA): TGTGCCAGCAGTGAAGAGCGGGGGACTTACAATGAGCAGTTCTTC.

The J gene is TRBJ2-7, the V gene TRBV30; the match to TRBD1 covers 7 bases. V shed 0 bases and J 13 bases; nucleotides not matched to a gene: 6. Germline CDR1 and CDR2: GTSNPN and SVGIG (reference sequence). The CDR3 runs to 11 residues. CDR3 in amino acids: CAWSVMDRTYF. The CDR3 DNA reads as TGTGCCTGGAGTGTAATGGACAGGACCTACTTC.

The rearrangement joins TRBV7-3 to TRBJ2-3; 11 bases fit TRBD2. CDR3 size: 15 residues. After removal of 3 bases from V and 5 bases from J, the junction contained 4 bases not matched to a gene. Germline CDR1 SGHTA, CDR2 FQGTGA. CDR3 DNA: TGTGCCAGCAGCTTGACTAGCGGGGCCTTAGATACGCAGTATTTT. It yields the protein CASSLTSGALDTQYF. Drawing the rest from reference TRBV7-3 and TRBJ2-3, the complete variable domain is GAGVSQTPSNKVTEKGKYVELRCDPISGHTALYWYRQSLGQGPEFLIYFQGTGAADDSGLPNDRFFAVRPEGSVSTLKIQRTERGDSAVYLCASSLTSGALDTQYFGPGTRLTVL.

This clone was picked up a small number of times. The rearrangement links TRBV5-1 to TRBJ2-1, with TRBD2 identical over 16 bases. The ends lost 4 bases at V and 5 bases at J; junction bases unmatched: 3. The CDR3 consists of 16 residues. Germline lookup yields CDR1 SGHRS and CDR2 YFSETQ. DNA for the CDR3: TGCGCCAGCAGCCAGGGACTAGCGGGAGGGCACAATGAGCAGTTCTTC. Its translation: CASSQGLAGGHNEQFF.

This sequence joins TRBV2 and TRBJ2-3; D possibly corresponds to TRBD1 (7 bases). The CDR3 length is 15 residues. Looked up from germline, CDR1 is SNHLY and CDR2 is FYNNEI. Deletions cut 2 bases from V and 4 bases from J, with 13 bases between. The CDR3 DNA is TGTGCCAGCAGTGAATCCGGCAGGGGGGCAGATACGCAGTATTTT. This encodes CASSESGRGADTQYF.

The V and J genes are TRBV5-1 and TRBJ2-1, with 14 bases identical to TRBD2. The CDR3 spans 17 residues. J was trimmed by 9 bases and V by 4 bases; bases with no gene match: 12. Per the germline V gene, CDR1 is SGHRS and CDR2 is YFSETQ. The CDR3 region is CASSLRPGLAGEAEQFF. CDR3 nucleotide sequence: TGCGCCAGCAGCCTAAGACCGGGACTAGCGGGAGAGGCTGAGCAGTTCTTC. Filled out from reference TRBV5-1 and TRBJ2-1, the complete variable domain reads KAGVTQTPRYLIKTRGQQVTLSCSPISGHRSVSWYQQTPGQGLQFLFEYFSETQRNKGNFPGRFSGRQFSNSRSEMNVSTLELGDSALYLCASSLRPGLAGEAEQFFGPGTRLTVL.

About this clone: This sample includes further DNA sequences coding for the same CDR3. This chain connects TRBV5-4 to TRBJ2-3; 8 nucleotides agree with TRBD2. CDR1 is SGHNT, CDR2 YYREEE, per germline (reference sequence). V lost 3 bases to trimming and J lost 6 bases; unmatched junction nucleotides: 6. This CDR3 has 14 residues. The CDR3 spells CASSSAPGGDTQYF. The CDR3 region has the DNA TGTGCCAGCAGCTCGGCCCCGGGAGGGGATACGCAGTATTTT.

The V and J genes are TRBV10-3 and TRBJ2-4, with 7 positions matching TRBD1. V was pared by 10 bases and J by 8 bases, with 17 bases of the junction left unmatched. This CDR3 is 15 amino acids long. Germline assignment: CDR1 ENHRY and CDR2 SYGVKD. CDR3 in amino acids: CATATGLSNEDIQYF. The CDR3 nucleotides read TGTGCCACCGCGACAGGGCTTTCTAATGAAGACATTCAGTACTTC.

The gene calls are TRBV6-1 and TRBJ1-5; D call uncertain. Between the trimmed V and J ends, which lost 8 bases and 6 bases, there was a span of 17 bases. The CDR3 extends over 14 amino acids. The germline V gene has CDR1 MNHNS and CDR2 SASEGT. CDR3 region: CASSPGGKGQPQHF. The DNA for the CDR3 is TGTGCCAGCTCCCCGGGCGGGAAGGGTCAGCCCCAGCATTTT.

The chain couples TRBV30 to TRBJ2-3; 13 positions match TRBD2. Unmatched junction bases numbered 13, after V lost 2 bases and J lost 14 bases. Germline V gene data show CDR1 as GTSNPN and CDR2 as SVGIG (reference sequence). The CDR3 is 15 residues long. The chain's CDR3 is CAWSPGTSGIDSVYF. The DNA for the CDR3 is TGTGCCTGGAGTCCCGGGACTAGCGGGATTGATTCTGTGTATTTT.

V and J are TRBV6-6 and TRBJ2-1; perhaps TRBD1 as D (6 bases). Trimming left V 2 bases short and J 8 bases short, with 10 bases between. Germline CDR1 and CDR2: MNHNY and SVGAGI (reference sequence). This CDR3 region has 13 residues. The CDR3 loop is CASSYRRGDEQFF. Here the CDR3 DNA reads TGTGCCAGCAGTTACCGCAGGGGCGATGAGCAGTTCTTC.

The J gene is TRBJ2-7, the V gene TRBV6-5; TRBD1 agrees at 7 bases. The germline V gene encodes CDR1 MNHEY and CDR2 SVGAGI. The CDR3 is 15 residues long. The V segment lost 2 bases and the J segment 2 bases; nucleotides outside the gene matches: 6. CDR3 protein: CASSYLRDSAYEQYF. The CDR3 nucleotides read TGTGCCAGCAGTTACCTAAGGGACAGTGCCTACGAGCAGTACTTC.

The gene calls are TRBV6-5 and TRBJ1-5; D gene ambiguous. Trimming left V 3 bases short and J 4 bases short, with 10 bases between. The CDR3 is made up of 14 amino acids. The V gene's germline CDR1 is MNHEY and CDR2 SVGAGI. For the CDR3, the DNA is TGTGCCAGCAGTTATGTTTCTGCGAATCAGCCCCAGCATTTT. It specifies CASSYVSANQPQHF.

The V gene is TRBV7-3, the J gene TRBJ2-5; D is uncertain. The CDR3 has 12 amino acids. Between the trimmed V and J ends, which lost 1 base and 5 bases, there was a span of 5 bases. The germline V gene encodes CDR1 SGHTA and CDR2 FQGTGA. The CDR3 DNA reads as TGTGCCAGCAGCTTAAATCAGGAGACCCAGTACTTC. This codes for CASSLNQETQYF.

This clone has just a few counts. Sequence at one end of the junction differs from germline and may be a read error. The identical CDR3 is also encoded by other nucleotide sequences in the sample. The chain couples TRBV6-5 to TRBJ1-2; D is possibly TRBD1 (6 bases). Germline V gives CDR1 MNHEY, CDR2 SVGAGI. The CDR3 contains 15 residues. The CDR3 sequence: CASSPPQGLVDGYTF. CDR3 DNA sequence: TGCGCCAGCAGTCCCCCTCAGGGGCTTGTGGATGGCTACACCTTC.

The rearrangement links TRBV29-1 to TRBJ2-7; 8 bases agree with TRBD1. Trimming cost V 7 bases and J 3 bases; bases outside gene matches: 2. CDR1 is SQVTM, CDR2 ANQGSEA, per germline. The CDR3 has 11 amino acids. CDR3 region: CSGTGGYEQYF. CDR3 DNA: TGCAGCGGAACAGGGGGCTACGAGCAGTACTTC.

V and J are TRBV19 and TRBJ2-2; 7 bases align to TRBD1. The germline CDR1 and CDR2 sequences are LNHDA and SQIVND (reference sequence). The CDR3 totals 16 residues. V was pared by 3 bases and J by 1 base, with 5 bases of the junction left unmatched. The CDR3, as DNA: TGTGCCAGTAGTATCTCCCACAGGGGGAACACCGGGGAGCTGTTTTTT. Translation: CASSISHRGNTGELFF.

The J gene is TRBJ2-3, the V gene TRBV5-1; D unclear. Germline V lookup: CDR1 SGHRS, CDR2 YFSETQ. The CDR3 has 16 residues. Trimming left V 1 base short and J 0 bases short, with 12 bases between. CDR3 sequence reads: CASSLFSRQSTDTQYF. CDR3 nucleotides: TGCGCCAGCAGCTTGTTTTCTAGGCAGAGCACAGATACGCAGTATTTT. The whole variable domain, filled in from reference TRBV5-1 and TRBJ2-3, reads KAGVTQTPRYLIKTRGQQVTLSCSPISGHRSVSWYQQTPGQGLQFLFEYFSETQRNKGNFPGRFSGRQFSNSRSEMNVSTLELGDSALYLCASSLFSRQSTDTQYFGPGTRLTVL.

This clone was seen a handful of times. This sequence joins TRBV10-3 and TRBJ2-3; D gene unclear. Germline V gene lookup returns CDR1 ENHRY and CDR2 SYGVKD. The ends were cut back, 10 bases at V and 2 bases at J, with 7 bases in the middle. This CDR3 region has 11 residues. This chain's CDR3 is CATLVTDTQYF. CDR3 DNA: TGTGCCACCCTCGTCACAGATACGCAGTATTTT.

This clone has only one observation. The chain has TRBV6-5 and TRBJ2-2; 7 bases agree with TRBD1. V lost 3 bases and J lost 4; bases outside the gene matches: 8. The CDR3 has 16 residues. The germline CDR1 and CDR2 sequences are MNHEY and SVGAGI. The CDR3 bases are TGTGCCAGCAGTTATTCTAGACAGGGTGTCACCGGGGAGCTGTTTTTT. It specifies CASSYSRQGVTGELFF.